One and the same sample provided the 7 T cell receptor beta chains below, sequenced in a study of blood T cell repertoires in COVID-19 (TCRdb year 2020). Libraries were built with the immunoSEQ multiplex PCR assay. Entries here come from immuneACCESS through TCRdb and include only in-frame sequences with V and J called. Some clones fail to appear in such tables; in the studies checked, an unresolved V gene covers under half of the shortfall, and the cause of the remainder is unknown. The sample contains approximately 190,000 clones, around four fifths of them found a single time. Of the sample, more than 4.5% is held by the ten largest clones. Sample: peripheral blood. Receptors were obtained from a woman in her seventies with active or convalescent COVID-19.

The chain recombines TRBV19 with TRBJ2-6, with 10 bases that match TRBD2. The CDR3 consists of 18 residues. Germline CDR1 and CDR2: LNHDA and SQIVND (reference sequence). V was clipped by 3 bases and J by 1 base; unmatched bases: 6. This CDR3 reads CASSIQLAGVSGANVLTF. CDR3 DNA: TGTGCCAGTAGTATCCAGCTAGCGGGAGTGTCTGGGGCCAACGTCCTGACTTTC.

The chain uses TRBV6-1 and TRBJ2-6; TRBD2 might be the D (5 bases). CDR1 and CDR2 from the germline V gene are MNHNS and SASEGT. V lost 3 bases and J lost 0, with 6 bases in between. The CDR3 totals 15 residues. The DNA for the CDR3 is TGTGCCAGCAGTGAGAGGGACTCTGGGGCCAACGTCCTGACTTTC. Translated: CASSERDSGANVLTF.

V and J are TRBV30 and TRBJ2-1; TRBD1 aligns across 10 bases. CDR3 length: 15 amino acids. V was pared by 4 bases and J by 4 bases, with 7 bases of the junction left unmatched. Looked up from germline, CDR1 is GTSNPN and CDR2 is SVGIG (reference sequence). The chain's CDR3 is CAWNLGQGEYNEQFF. Here the CDR3 DNA reads TGTGCCTGGAATCTAGGACAGGGGGAATACAATGAGCAGTTCTTC.

The chain combines TRBV12-3 or TRBV12-4 with TRBJ2-1, with D uncertain. The CDR3 is 13 residues long. The V end was cut by 3 bases, the J end by 9 bases, with 12 bases between. The CDR3 DNA is TGTGCCAGCAGTTTTTCTAGATCTGGTGAGCAGTTCTTC. It specifies CASSFSRSGEQFF.

The rearrangement links TRBV10-3 to TRBJ2-1; D remains ambiguous. This CDR3 contains 12 residues. Germline CDR1 reads ENHRY; CDR2 reads SYGVKD. Trimming removed 3 bases from V and 6 bases from J, with 6 bases in between. CDR3 region: CAISDSVNEQFF. In nucleotides, the CDR3 is TGTGCCATCAGTGACAGCGTCAATGAGCAGTTCTTC.

The V call is TRBV19, the J call TRBJ1-1, with a possible D match to TRBD1 (6 bases). The V gene's germline CDR1 is LNHDA and CDR2 SQIVND (reference sequence). This CDR3 is built from 13 residues. Trimming stripped 4 bases from V and 3 bases from J, with 9 bases between. CDR3 amino acids: CASSRGRDTEAFF. The CDR3 region has the DNA TGTGCCAGTAGTAGGGGGCGCGACACTGAAGCTTTCTTT.

The chain has TRBV27 and TRBJ2-1; the match to TRBD2 covers 16 bases. Germline V gene data show CDR1 as MNHEY and CDR2 as SMNVEV (reference sequence). The CDR3 is 15 amino acids. V lost 5 bases and J lost 9; bases outside the gene matches: 4. In nucleotides, the CDR3 is TGTGCCAGCAGTGGGACTAGCGGGAGGGGAGGTGAGCAGTTCTTC. Translation gives CASSGTSGRGGEQFF.